The 19 T cell receptor beta chains below come from one sample, sequenced in a study of blood T cell repertoires in COVID-19. This table comes from immunoSEQ multiplex PCR, and its TCRdb copy is limited to in-frame clones, with some not included. The sample lists about 180,000 clones; roughly four fifths were seen once. Sequenced input: peripheral blood. These TCRs come from a woman in her seventies with COVID-19, enrolled during active disease.

The chain has TRBV27 and TRBJ1-2; 10 nucleotides match TRBD1. The CDR3 contains 19 residues. The germline V gene encodes CDR1 MNHEY and CDR2 SMNVEV (reference sequence). J was trimmed by 3 bases and V by 6 bases; bases with no gene match: 19. CDR3 region: CASSLHGTGVRNADYGYTF. DNA for the CDR3: TGTGCCAGCAGCCTCCATGGGACAGGGGTGAGGAACGCAGACTATGGCTACACCTTC.

The chain has TRBV5-6 and TRBJ2-1; 8 bases line up with TRBD2. Germline values: CDR1 SGHDT, CDR2 YYEEEE. V lost 7 bases and J lost 3; bases outside the gene matches: 12. CDR3 size: 16 residues. CDR3 sequence reads: CASAAGVLSVYNEQFF. The CDR3 bases are TGTGCCAGCGCAGCGGGAGTGTTATCGGTCTACAATGAGCAGTTCTTC.

The chain couples TRBV18 to TRBJ1-4; D possibly corresponds to TRBD1 (6 bases). This CDR3 spans 16 amino acids. V lost 5 bases to trimming and J lost 7 bases, with 20 bases between them. The germline gives CDR1 KGHSH, CDR2 LQKENI. CDR3 in amino acids: CASSSESAGDREKLFF. CDR3 DNA sequence: TGTGCCAGCTCATCAGAAAGCGCAGGGGATCGTGAAAAACTGTTTTTT.

This clone was counted a few times. The chain uses TRBV7-2 and TRBJ1-3, with TRBD1 identical over 11 bases. Germline-derived CDR1 and CDR2 are SGHTA and FQGNSA. The CDR3 is 13 amino acids. J gave up 15 bases and V 1 base, and 5 bases lay outside the gene matches. CDR3 in DNA: TGTGCCAGCAGCTTAGGGGGACAGGGGGGTCCATATTTT. Its translation: CASSLGGQGGPYF.

The V and J genes are TRBV4-2 and TRBJ2-1; D is ambiguous. From germline, CDR1 is LGHNA and CDR2 YNFKEQ. This CDR3 comprises 17 residues. The germline V and J ends were trimmed by 4 bases and 5 bases, with 21 bases remaining between them. The CDR3 nucleotides are TGTGCCAGCAGCCCGGAACTGAGGAGCACTTCTCACAATGAGCAGTTCTTC. Translating gives CASSPELRSTSHNEQFF.

The chain recombines TRBV2 with TRBJ1-1, with D tentatively TRBD1 (6 bases). CDR3 length: 13 amino acids. The germline V and J ends were trimmed by 8 bases and 0 bases, with 10 bases remaining between them. Germline CDR1 and CDR2: SNHLY and FYNNEI. DNA of the CDR3: TGTGCCAGCCAGGGGCCCTTGAACACTGAAGCTTTCTTT. Translating it yields CASQGPLNTEAFF.

V gene TRBV15 combines with J gene TRBJ1-5; 9 bases are shared with TRBD1. This CDR3 has 15 amino acids. Germline-derived CDR1 and CDR2 are LNHNV and YYDKDF (reference sequence). Germline trimming cut 4 bases from V and 7 bases from J; bases unmatched to any gene: 8. In DNA form, the CDR3 reads TGTGCCACCAGCAAAGAGCGACAGGGGGGACAGCCCCAGCATTTT. It yields the protein CATSKERQGGQPQHF.

The rearrangement uses TRBV2 and TRBJ2-1; D is perhaps TRBD1 (5 bases). V shed 6 bases and J shed 2 bases, with 14 bases lying between them. The CDR3 covers 15 residues. CDR1 and CDR2 from the germline V gene are SNHLY and FYNNEI. The chain's CDR3 is CASSVVPRAYNEQFF. In DNA form, the CDR3 reads TGTGCCAGCAGCGTGGTCCCCAGGGCCTACAATGAGCAGTTCTTC. Full variable domain (missing parts from reference TRBV2 and TRBJ2-1): EPEVTQTPSHQVTQMGQEVILRCVPISNHLYFYWYRQILGQKVEFLVSFYNNEISEKSEIFDDQFSVERPDGSNFTLKIRSTKLEDSAMYFCASSVVPRAYNEQFFGPGTRLTVL.

This clone was found a few times. The V call is TRBV28, the J call TRBJ1-1; D not resolved. This CDR3 has 11 amino acids. With 6 bases removed from V and 1 base from J, the gap between germline ends came to 3 bases. Looked up from germline, CDR1 is MDHEN and CDR2 is SYDVKM. The CDR3 DNA sequence: TGTGCCAGCAGGCGGAACACTGAAGCTTTCTTT. It encodes CASRRNTEAFF.

The chain carries TRBV5-4 and TRBJ2-1; D is unresolved. The CDR3 sequence is 14 residues long. V was cut by 4 bases and J by 6 bases, with 14 bases left in between. The germline CDR1 and CDR2 sequences are SGHNT and YYREEE (reference sequence). The CDR3 protein is CASSPEASANEQFF. As DNA, the CDR3 is TGTGCCAGCAGCCCTGAGGCGAGTGCCAATGAGCAGTTCTTC.

The chain employs TRBV11-2 and TRBJ1-6; unclear D gene. Germline V lookup: CDR1 SGHAT, CDR2 FQNNGV. Trimming stripped 0 bases from V and 8 bases from J, with 5 bases between. CDR3 length: 13 amino acids. The CDR3 DNA reads TGTGCCAGCAGCTTAGAGAGCTATTCACCCCTCCACTTT. This translates into CASSLESYSPLHF.

As concerns this clone: The same CDR3 arises from other DNA sequences in this sample as well. The rearrangement joins TRBV3-1 (or the pseudogene TRBV3-2) to TRBJ1-1, with D unclear. V lost 1 base, J lost 1 base, and 4 bases lay in between. Germline CDR1 reads LGHDT; CDR2 reads YNNKEL (reference sequence). This CDR3 comprises 13 residues. CDR3 sequence: CASSQGGNTEAFF. CDR3 bases: TGTGCCAGCAGCCAAGGAGGGAACACTGAAGCTTTCTTT.

The chain is built from TRBV19 and TRBJ2-1; 11 bases align to TRBD1. Germline assignment: CDR1 LNHDA and CDR2 SQIVND (reference sequence). Trimming at V came to 4 bases and at J to 6 bases, leaving 5 bases not matched to a gene. The CDR3 is 15 amino acids. The CDR3 sequence is CASSKLGQGVNEQFF. In DNA, the CDR3 is TGTGCCAGTAGTAAACTGGGACAGGGGGTCAATGAGCAGTTCTTC.

The chain couples TRBV27 to TRBJ1-6; a weak D match, TRBD1 (6 bases). CDR1 is MNHEY and CDR2 is SMNVEV in the germline V gene (reference sequence). The germline V and J ends were trimmed by 5 bases and 6 bases, with 11 bases remaining between them. This CDR3 comprises 14 residues. The CDR3 spells CASSIGQPNSPLHF. CDR3 bases: TGTGCCAGCAGTATAGGACAGCCTAATTCACCCCTCCACTTT.

J is TRBJ1-3 and V is TRBV29-1; D call uncertain. V was clipped by 6 bases and J by 2 bases, with 8 bases between them. Germline CDR1 reads SQVTM; CDR2 reads ANQGSEA. The CDR3 has 12 amino acids. The CDR3 here is CSVPTTGNTIYF. The CDR3 DNA sequence: TGCAGCGTCCCGACAACTGGAAACACCATATATTTT.

V usage is TRBV9 and J usage is TRBJ1-5, with 7 positions matching TRBD1. Germline lookup yields CDR1 SGDLS and CDR2 YYNGEE. The CDR3 extends over 15 amino acids. Trimming removed 0 bases from V and 5 bases from J; junction bases left unmatched: 5. The CDR3 DNA follows: TGTGCCAGCAGCGTAGCTGGCCAGGGGGATCAGCCCCAGCATTTT. Protein: CASSVAGQGDQPQHF.

Remarks on this clone: This sample also contains other DNA sequences that code for the same CDR3. CDR3: CASSSRSSYEQYF. In DNA form, the CDR3 reads TGTGCCAGCAGCTCAAGGAGCTCCTACGAGCAGTACTTC. The chain links TRBV5-4 to TRBJ2-7, with D unclear. Deletions cut 3 bases from V and 0 bases from J, with 7 bases between. The CDR3 is made up of 13 amino acids. Germline V gives CDR1 SGHNT, CDR2 YYREEE (reference sequence).

DNA for the CDR3: TGTGCCAGCAGCCAAGGGGGACTAGGATATTACGAGCAGTACTTC. Amino acids: CASSQGGLGYYEQYF. The chain recombines TRBV3-1 (or the pseudogene TRBV3-2) with TRBJ2-7; 8 nucleotides match TRBD2. The CDR3 contains 15 residues. CDR1 is LGHDT, CDR2 YNNKEL, per germline (reference sequence). V was pared by 1 base and J by 4 bases, with 6 bases of the junction left unmatched.

This clone came up once. J is TRBJ1-2 and V is TRBV14; D gene uncertain. CDR1 is SGHDN and CDR2 is FVKESK in the germline V gene. The CDR3 runs to 13 residues. V gave up 1 base and J gave up 4 bases, with 7 bases separating them. DNA of the CDR3: TGTGCCAGCAGCCAAGGGAGAAGCTATGGCTACACCTTC. This codes for CASSQGRSYGYTF.